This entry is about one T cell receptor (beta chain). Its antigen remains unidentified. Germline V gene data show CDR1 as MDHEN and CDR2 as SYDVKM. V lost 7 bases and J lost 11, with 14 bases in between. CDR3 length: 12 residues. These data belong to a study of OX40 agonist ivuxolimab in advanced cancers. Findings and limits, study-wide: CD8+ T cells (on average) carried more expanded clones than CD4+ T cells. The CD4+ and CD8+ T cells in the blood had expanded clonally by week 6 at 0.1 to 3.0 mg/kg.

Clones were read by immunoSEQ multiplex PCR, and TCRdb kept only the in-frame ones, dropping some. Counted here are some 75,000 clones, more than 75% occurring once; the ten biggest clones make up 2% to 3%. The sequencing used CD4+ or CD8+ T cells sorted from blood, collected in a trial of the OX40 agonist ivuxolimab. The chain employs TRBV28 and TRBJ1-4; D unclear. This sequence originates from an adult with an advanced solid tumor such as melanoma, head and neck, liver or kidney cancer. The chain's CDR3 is CASNLAFGKLFF. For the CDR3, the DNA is TGTGCCAGCAATCTGGCTTTTGGGAAACTGTTTTTT.